Shown below are 5 T cell receptor beta chains from a single sample sequenced in a study of beta chain features in type 1 diabetes. Study conclusions and caveats: Shortening that was moderate but significant affected the TCRB CDR3s of Type 1 diabetes patients in all four CD4+ subsets.

These receptors' antigens are unknown. What was sequenced were expressed TCRB transcripts, since all of the isolated RNA had been reverse transcribed. TCRdb keeps only in-frame clones here, not all; method: immunoSEQ multiplex PCR. Seen here are more than 55,000 clones, roughly 52% observed once, and the top ten hold 2.6%. The sample comprised Tregs from blood. The source of these receptors is a woman aged 35 to 49 with type 1 diabetes.

The sample holds a few counts of this clone. The chain uses TRBV2 and TRBJ1-1, with a weak D call TRBD1 (6 bases). The CDR3 sequence is 13 residues long. V was cut by 6 bases and J by 11 bases, with 19 bases left in between. Germline V gives CDR1 SNHLY, CDR2 FYNNEI. The CDR3 loop reads CASSGTSRRGAFF. The CDR3 DNA reads TGTGCCAGCAGCGGGACATCACGGCGAGGGGCTTTCTTT.

The V and J genes are TRBV29-1 and TRBJ2-5; perhaps TRBD1 as D (6 bases). The J call may be in error: the DNA end matches TRBJ2-7 better. CDR1 and CDR2 (germline): SQVTM, ANQGSEA. This CDR3 spans 13 amino acids. CDR3 sequence: CSAGGHRVYEQYF. DNA for the CDR3: TGCAGCGCTGGGGGACACCGCGTCTACGAGCAGTACTTC.

The V call is TRBV11-2, the J call TRBJ2-7; maybe TRBD1 (6 bases). The CDR3 is made up of 14 amino acids. Between the trimmed V and J ends, which lost 2 bases and 1 base, there was a span of 9 bases. Germline V gene lookup returns CDR1 SGHAT and CDR2 FQNNGV. The CDR3 is CASSLRRGSYEQYF. The CDR3 coding sequence is TGTGCCAGCAGCTTACGCAGGGGTTCCTACGAGCAGTACTTC.

This chain links TRBV6-6 with TRBJ2-7; 8 nucleotides line up with TRBD1. The germline V gene has CDR1 MNHNY and CDR2 SVGAGI (reference sequence). This CDR3 is built from 12 residues. The junction had 4 bases not matched to a gene; V was cut back by 6 bases and J by 6 bases. The CDR3 here is CASRRGTGEQYF. The CDR3 DNA reads as TGTGCCAGCAGACGTGGGACAGGCGAGCAGTACTTC.

This clone was picked up a small number of times. This chain uses TRBV4-2 with TRBJ1-1; 8 bases align to TRBD1. With V trimmed by 4 bases and J by 5 bases, 9 bases remained unmatched. The CDR3 runs 15 residues. CDR1 and CDR2 from the germline V gene are LGHNA and YNFKEQ. The CDR3 loop is CASSRRQGLRTEAFF. CDR3 DNA sequence: TGTGCCAGCAGCCGCCGACAGGGGCTGAGGACTGAAGCTTTCTTT.